The entry that follows covers one T cell receptor beta chain sequence. Its specificity is not known. The record originates from a study of T-cell reconstitution after alpha-beta-depleted transplantation in children. Whole-study results and caveats: Reportedly, only several hundred clones from non-depleted graft cells drove alpha-beta T-cell counts at about two months.

V lost 0 bases and J 8 bases, leaving 14 bases between the germline ends. CDR3 length: 14 amino acids. The germline V gene encodes CDR1 SGHRS and CDR2 YFSETQ. Library preparation (for TCRbeta) was performed with unique molecular identifiers. TCRdb re-called the PCR reads with MiXCR, one entry per CDR3 protein. The profile shows more than 500,000 distinct CDR3 sequences, roughly 10% of them singletons. The chain uses TRBV5-1 and TRBJ1-1, with D tentatively TRBD1 (6 bases). The sequence was collected from a female patient aged 2-9 years who had a stem cell transplant for aplastic anemia, so the T cells may come from the graft donor. The specimen comprised PBMCs, mostly from graft donor cells, sampled 180 days after TCRalphabeta/CD19-depleted stem cell transplant. The CDR3 DNA follows: TGCGCCAGCAGCTTGGGGTACTCCGGGACAGAAGCTTTCTTT. Its translation is CASSLGYSGTEAFF. The whole variable domain, filled in from reference TRBV5-1 and TRBJ1-1, reads KAGVTQTPRYLIKTRGQQVTLSCSPISGHRSVSWYQQTPGQGLQFLFEYFSETQRNKGNFPGRFSGRQFSNSRSEMNVSTLELGDSALYLCASSLGYSGTEAFFGQGTRLTVV.